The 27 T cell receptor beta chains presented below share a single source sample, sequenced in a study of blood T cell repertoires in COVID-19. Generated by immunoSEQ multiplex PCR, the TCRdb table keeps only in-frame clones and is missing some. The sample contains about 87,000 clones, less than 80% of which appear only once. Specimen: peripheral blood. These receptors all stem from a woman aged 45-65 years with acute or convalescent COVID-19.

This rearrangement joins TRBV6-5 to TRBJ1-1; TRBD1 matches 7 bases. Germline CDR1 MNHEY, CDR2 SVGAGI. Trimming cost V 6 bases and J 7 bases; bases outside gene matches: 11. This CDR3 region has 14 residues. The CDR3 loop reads CASRTSTGAGEAFF. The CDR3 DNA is TGTGCCAGCAGGACCTCAACAGGGGCGGGTGAAGCTTTCTTT.

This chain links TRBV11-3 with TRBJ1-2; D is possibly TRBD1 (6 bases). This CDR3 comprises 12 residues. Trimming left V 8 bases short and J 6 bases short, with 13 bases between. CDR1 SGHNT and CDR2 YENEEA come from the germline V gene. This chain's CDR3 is CASSPGGHGYTF. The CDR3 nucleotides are TGTGCCAGCTCGCCGGGGGGCCATGGCTACACCTTC.

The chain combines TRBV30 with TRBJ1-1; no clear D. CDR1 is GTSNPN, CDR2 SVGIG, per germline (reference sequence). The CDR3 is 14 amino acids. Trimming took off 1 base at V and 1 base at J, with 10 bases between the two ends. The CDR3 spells CAWSGNSRNTEAFF. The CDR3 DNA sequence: TGTGCCTGGAGTGGTAACAGCAGGAACACTGAAGCTTTCTTT.

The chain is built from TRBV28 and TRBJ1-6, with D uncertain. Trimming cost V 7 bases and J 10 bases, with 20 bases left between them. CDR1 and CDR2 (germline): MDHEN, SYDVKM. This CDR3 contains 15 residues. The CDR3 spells CASISRVYGKSPLHF. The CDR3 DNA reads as TGTGCCAGCATTTCACGGGTTTACGGGAAATCACCCCTCCACTTT.

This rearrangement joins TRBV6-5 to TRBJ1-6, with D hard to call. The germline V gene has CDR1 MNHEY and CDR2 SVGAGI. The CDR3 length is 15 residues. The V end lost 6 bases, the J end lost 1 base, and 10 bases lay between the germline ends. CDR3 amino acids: CASRTPGSYNSPLHF. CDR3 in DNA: TGTGCCAGCAGAACGCCGGGGTCCTATAATTCACCCCTCCACTTT.

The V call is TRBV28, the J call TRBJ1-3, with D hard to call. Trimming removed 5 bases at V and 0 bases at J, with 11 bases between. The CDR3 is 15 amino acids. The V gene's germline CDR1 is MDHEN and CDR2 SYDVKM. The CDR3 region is CASSEPRSSGNTIYF. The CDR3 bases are TGTGCCAGCAGTGAACCACGGAGCTCTGGAAACACCATATATTTT.

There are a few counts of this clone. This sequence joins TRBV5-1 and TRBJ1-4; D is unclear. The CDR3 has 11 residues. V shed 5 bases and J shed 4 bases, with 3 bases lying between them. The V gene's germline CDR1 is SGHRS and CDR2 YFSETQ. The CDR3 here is CASRLNEKLFF. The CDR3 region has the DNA TGCGCCAGCAGACTTAATGAAAAACTGTTTTTT.

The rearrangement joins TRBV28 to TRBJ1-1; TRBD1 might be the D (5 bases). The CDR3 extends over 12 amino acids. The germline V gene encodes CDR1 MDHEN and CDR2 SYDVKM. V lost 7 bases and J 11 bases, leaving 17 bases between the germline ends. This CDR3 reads CASTPMGGRAFF. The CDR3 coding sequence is TGTGCCAGCACCCCGATGGGGGGGAGGGCTTTCTTT.

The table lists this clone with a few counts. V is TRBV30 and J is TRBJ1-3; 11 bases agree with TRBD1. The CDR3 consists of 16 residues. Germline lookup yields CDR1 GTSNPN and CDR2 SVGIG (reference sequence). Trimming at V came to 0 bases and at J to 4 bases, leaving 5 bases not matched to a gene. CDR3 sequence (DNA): TGTGCCTGGAGTGTGGGGACAGGGGGAAGAGGAAACACCATATATTTT. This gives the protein CAWSVGTGGRGNTIYF. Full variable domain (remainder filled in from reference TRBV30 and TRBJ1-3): SQTIHQWPATLVQPVGSPLSLECTVEGTSNPNLYWYRQAAGRGLQLLFYSVGIGQISSEVPQNLSASRPQDRQFILSSKKLLLSDSGFYLCAWSVGTGGRGNTIYFGEGSWLTVV.

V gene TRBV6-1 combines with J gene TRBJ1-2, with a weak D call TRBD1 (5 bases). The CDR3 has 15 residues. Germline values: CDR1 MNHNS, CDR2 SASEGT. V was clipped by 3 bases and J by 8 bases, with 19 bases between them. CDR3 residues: CASSDGRDPLRGYTF. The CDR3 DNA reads TGTGCCAGCAGTGATGGGCGGGACCCTTTGAGGGGCTACACCTTC.

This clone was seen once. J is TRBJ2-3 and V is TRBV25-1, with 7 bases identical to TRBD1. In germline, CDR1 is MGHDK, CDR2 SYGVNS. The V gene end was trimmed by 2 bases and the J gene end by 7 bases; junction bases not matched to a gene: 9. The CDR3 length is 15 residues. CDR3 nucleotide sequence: TGTGCCAGCAGTGAAGGGAATAGGGGGCGGCATACGCAGTATTTT. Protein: CASSEGNRGRHTQYF.

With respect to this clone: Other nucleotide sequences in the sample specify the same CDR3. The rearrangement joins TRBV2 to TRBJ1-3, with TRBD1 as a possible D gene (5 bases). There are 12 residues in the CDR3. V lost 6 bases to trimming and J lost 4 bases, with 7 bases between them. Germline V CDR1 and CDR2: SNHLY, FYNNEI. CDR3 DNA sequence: TGTGCCAGCAGGGGGCTGGGAAACACCATATATTTT. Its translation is CASRGLGNTIYF. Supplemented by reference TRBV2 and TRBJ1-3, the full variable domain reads EPEVTQTPSHQVTQMGQEVILRCVPISNHLYFYWYRQILGQKVEFLVSFYNNEISEKSEIFDDQFSVERPDGSNFTLKIRSTKLEDSAMYFCASRGLGNTIYFGEGSWLTVV.

The CDR3 DNA sequence: TGTGCCAGCAGTTACCCCTACACCGGGGAGCTGTTTTTT. The encoded protein is CASSYPYTGELFF. The V and J genes are TRBV6-5 and TRBJ2-2, with no clear D. CDR1 and CDR2 from the germline V gene are MNHEY and SVGAGI. The CDR3 loop spans 13 amino acids. Trimming took off 2 bases at V and 3 bases at J, with 4 bases between the two ends.

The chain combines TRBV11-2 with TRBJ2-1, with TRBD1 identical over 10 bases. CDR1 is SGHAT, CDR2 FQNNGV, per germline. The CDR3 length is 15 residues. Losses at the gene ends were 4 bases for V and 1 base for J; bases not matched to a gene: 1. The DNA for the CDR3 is TGTGCCAGCAGCTGGACAGGGGGGTCCTACAATGAGCAGTTCTTC. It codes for CASSWTGGSYNEQFF.

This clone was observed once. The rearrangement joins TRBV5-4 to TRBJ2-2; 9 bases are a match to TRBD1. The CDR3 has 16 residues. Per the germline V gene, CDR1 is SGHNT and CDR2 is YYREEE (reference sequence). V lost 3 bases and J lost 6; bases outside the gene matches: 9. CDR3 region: CASSSTGGRWSGELFF. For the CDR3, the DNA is TGTGCCAGCAGCTCTACAGGGGGCCGGTGGTCCGGGGAGCTGTTTTTT.

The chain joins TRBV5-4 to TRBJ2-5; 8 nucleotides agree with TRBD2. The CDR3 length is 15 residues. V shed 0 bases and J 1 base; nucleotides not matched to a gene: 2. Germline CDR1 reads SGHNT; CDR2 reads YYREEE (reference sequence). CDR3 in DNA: TGTGCCAGCAGCTTGGGCCGGGGGGGCCAAGAGACCCAGTACTTC. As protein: CASSLGRGGQETQYF.

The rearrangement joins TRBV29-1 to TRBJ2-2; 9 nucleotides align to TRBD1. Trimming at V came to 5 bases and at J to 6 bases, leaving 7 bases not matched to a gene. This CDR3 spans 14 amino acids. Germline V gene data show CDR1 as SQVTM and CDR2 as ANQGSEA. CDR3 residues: CSVQGQGLPGELFF. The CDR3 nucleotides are TGCAGCGTTCAGGGACAGGGACTTCCCGGGGAGCTGTTTTTT.

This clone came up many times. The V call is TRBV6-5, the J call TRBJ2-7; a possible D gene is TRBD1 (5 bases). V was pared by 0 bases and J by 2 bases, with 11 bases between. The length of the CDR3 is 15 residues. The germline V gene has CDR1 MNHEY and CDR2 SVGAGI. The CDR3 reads CASSYSRTLAYEQYF. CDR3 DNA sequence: TGTGCCAGCAGTTACTCGAGGACACTGGCCTACGAGCAGTACTTC.

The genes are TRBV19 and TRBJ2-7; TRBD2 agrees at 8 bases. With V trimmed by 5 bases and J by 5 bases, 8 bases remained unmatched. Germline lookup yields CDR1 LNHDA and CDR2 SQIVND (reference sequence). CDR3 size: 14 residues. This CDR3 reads CASSLPGLVNEQYF. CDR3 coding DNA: TGTGCCAGTAGTCTACCGGGACTAGTAAACGAGCAGTACTTC.

The CDR3 DNA reads TGTGCCTGGAGCGGAGGGACAGGGGCAGGGCAGTACTTC. Translation: CAWSGGTGAGQYF. This chain links TRBV30 with TRBJ2-7; TRBD1 agrees at 10 bases. The CDR3 length is 13 residues. Trimming cost V 3 bases and J 9 bases; bases outside gene matches: 8. The V gene's germline CDR1 is GTSNPN and CDR2 SVGIG (reference sequence).

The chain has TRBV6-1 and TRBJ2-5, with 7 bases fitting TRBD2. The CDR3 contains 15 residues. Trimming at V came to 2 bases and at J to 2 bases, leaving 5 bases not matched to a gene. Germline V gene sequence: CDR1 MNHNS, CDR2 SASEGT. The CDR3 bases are TGTGCCAGCAGTGAAACGCGGGGGAGTCAAGAGACCCAGTACTTC. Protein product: CASSETRGSQETQYF.

The CDR3 nucleotides read TGTGCCAGTAGTCCAGGGCTGACAGCCGCTCTCACTGAAGCTTTCTTT. Translating gives CASSPGLTAALTEAFF. J is TRBJ1-1 and V is TRBV19; a weak D match, TRBD1 (5 bases). CDR3 length equals 16 residues. The V end was cut by 5 bases, the J end by 4 bases, with 20 bases between. Germline CDR1 and CDR2: LNHDA and SQIVND (reference sequence).

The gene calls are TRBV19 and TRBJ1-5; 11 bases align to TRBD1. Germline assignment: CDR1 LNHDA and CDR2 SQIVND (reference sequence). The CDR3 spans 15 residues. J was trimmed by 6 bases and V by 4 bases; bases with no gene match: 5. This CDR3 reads CASSTGTGGGQPQHF. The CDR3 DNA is TGTGCCAGTAGTACCGGGACAGGGGGGGGTCAGCCCCAGCATTTT.

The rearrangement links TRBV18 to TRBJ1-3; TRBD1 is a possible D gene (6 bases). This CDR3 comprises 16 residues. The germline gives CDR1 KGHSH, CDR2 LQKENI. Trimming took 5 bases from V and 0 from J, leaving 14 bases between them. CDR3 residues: CASSSLGQISGNTIYF. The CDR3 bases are TGTGCCAGCTCATCACTTGGACAGATCTCTGGAAACACCATATATTTT.

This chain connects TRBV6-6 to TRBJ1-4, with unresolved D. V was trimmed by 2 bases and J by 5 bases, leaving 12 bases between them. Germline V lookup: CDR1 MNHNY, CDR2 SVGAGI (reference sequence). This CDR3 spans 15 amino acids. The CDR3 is CASSYPPGKNEKLFF. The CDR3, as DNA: TGTGCCAGCAGTTACCCACCGGGAAAAAATGAAAAACTGTTTTTT.

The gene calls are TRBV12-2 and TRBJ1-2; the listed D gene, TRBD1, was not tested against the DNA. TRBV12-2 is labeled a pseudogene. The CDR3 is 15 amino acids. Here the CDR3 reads CASRLAETDGVRYTF. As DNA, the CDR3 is TGTGCAAGTCGCTTAGCGGAGACAGACGGAGTTCGCTACACCTTC.

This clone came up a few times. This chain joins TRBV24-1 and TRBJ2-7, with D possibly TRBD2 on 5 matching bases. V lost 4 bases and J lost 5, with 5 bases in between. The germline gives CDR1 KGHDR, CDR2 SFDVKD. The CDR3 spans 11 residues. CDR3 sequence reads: CATSDGDEQYF. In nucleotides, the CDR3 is TGTGCCACCAGTGACGGGGACGAGCAGTACTTC.